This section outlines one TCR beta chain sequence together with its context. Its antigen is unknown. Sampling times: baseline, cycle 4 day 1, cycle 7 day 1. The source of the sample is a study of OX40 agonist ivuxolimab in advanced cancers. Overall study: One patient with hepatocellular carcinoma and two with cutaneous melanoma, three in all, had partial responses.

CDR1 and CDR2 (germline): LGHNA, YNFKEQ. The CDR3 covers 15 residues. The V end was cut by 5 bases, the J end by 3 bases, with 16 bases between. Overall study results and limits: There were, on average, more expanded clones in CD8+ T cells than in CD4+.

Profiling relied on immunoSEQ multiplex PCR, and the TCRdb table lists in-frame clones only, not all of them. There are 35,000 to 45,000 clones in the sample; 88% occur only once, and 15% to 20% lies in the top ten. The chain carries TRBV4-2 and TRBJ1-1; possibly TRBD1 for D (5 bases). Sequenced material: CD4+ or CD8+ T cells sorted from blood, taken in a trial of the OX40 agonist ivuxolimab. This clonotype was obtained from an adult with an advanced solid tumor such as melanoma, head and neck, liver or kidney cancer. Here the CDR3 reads CASSSQEGIHTEAFF. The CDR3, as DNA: TGTGCCAGCAGCTCCCAGGAGGGGATTCACACTGAAGCTTTCTTT.